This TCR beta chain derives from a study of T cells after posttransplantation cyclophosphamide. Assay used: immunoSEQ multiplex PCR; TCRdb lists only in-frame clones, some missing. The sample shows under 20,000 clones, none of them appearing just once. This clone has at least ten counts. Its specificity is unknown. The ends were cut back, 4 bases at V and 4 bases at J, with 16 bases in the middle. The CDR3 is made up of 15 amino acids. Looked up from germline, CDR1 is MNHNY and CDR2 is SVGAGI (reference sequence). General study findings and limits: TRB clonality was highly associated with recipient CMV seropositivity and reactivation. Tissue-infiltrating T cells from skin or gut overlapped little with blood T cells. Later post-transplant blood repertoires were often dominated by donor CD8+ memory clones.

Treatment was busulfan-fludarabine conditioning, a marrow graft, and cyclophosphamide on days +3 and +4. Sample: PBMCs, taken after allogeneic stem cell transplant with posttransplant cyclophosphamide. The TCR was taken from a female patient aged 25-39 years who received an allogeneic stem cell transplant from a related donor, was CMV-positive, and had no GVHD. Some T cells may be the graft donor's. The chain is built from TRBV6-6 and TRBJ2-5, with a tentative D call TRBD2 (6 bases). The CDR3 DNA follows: TGTGCCAGCAGTTCCCTCGGAGGGCCGCGAGAGACCCAGTACTTC. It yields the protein CASSSLGGPRETQYF.